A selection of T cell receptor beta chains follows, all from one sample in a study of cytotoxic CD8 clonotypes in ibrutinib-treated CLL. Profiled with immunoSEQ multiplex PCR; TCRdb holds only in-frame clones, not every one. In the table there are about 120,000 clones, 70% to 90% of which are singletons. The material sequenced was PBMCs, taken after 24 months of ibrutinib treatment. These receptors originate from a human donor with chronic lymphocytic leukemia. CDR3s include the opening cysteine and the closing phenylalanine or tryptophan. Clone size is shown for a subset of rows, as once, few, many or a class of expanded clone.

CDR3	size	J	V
CASSFQGMAGNNEQFF	.	TRBJ2-1	TRBV11-1
CASSIAIGDQETQYF	.	TRBJ2-5	TRBV19
CASSLRITTNEKLFF	.	TRBJ1-4	TRBV27
CASSQVTSGGNNEQFF	.	TRBJ2-1	TRBV4-2
CASGPQGASPGANVLTF	.	TRBJ2-6	TRBV5-1
CASSSRTANNEQFF	few	TRBJ2-1	TRBV5-1
CASSLQKPAPRTTSPSTDTQYF	.	TRBJ2-3	TRBV7-3
CASSRSGRAQYF	few	TRBJ2-7	TRBV28
CASRVLRGLQGPNYGYTF	.	TRBJ1-2	TRBV28
CASRATAGRTEAFF	.	TRBJ1-1	TRBV10-2
CASSIAARRALTTYNEQFF	.	TRBJ2-1	TRBV5-1
CATSRELGVSDTQYF	few	TRBJ2-3	TRBV15
CASSGMAGDTQYF	.	TRBJ2-3	TRBV5-8
CASSLLEAGAYETQYF	.	TRBJ2-5	TRBV5-1
CATALMGTNEKLFF	.	TRBJ1-4	TRBV19
CAIKTGQNTGELFF	.	TRBJ2-2	TRBV10-3
CASSVGGQVSGELFF	few	TRBJ2-2	TRBV9
CASTLGGAGNTIYF	.	TRBJ1-3	TRBV28
CASSSGGWNGELFF	.	TRBJ2-2	TRBV27
CASSPDQAGELFF	.	TRBJ2-2	TRBV18
CASEGTNEKLFF	.	TRBJ1-4	TRBV28
CSGGVGGGYNEQFF	.	TRBJ2-1	TRBV29-1
CASTIQGNTEAFF	.	TRBJ1-1	TRBV7-9
CASSRPGGGYTDTQYF	.	TRBJ2-3	TRBV9
CASSYRGTDTQYF	.	TRBJ2-3	TRBV6-6
CASSSYGSYEQYF	once	TRBJ2-7	TRBV28
CASSLGLAGGDTQYF	.	TRBJ2-3	TRBV4-1
CASSLPGGNQPQHF	.	TRBJ1-5	TRBV7-9
CASSLSAGLYGIF	.	TRBJ2-1	TRBV7-9
CASSEYLGGAGMHQPQHF	.	TRBJ1-5	TRBV6-1
CASNSRPGPSGVNEQFF	once	TRBJ2-1	TRBV7-9
CASSEDRARGYTF	.	TRBJ1-2	TRBV18
CASSYLPLVPRGLADEQFF	.	TRBJ2-1	TRBV11-2
CASSLSRGEAYEQYF	.	TRBJ2-7	TRBV7-7